This TCR beta chain was observed in a study of T cells in Graves' hyperthyroidism and ophthalmopathy. Findings and limits, study-wide: Among clonotypes expanded in thyroid above 0.001, most were also found in blood. Classification by a 13 V-J model distinguished ophthalmopathy from stable hyperthyroidism.

CDR3 length: 14 residues. The germline CDR1 and CDR2 sequences are SNHLY and FYNNEI. Trimming cost V 8 bases and J 2 bases; bases outside gene matches: 5. RNA transcripts provided the source from which TCR beta CDR3 regions were amplified. First-round RT-PCR of the TCR CDR3 relied on the HTBI primer set. TCRdb fed the multiplex PCR reads into MiXCR, producing one record per CDR3 protein. The data contain 200,000 to 250,000 distinct CDR3 sequences, roughly 18% of them singletons. In this sample, this clonotype turned up many times. Its antigen is undetermined. Patients between 18 and 65 years old had hyperthyroidism, newly diagnosed and lasting under 2 months. Diagnoses were established using clinical symptoms, serum thyroxine and TRAb, thyroid ultrasound and orbital computed tomography.

Specimen: blood. This receptor was taken from a man aged 45-65 years with Graves' hyperthyroidism. The V and J genes are TRBV2 and TRBJ2-5, with 10 bases identical to TRBD1. In nucleotides, the CDR3 is TGTGCCAGCTGCCGGACAGGGGGTCAAGAGACCCAGTACTTC. The encoded protein is CASCRTGGQETQYF. The complete variable domain, with remaining parts taken from reference TRBV2 and TRBJ2-5, reads EPEVTQTPSHQVTQMGQEVILRCVPISNHLYFYWYRQILGQKVEFLVSFYNNEISEKSEIFDDQFSVERPDGSNFTLKIRSTKLEDSAMYFCASCRTGGQETQYFGPGTRLLVL.